This TCR beta chain was obtained from a study of blood T cell repertoires in COVID-19. Study context: Samples came from the United States, Italy and Spain, spanning acute and convalescent COVID-19. The cDNA or gDNA used as material had been derived from T cells, B-cell-depleted T cells, or PBMCs.

Produced via immunoSEQ multiplex PCR; TCRdb's table is partial and in-frame only. The table lists some 270,000 clones, over 80% of them singletons. Cohort allocation depended upon clinical history that participants reported. The material sequenced was PBMCs or T cells enriched from blood (not recorded which). The source is a woman in her 40s who had been exposed to COVID-19.

The CDR3 loop is CASSLVLAGVTDTQYF. CDR3 DNA: TGTGCCAGCAGCTTGGTACTAGCGGGAGTCACAGATACGCAGTATTTT. The V call is TRBV5-6, the J call TRBJ2-3, with 11 bases aligning to TRBD2. CDR3 length: 16 residues. Germline V gene data show CDR1 as SGHDT and CDR2 as YYEEEE. V gave up 0 bases and J gave up 2 bases; unmatched junction bases: 2.